This is a list of T cell receptor beta chains from one sample in a study of T cell changes during pregnancy in multiple sclerosis. This table comes from immunoSEQ multiplex PCR, and its TCRdb copy is limited to in-frame clones, with some not included. Of about 110,000 clones listed, 85% to 95% were seen once; the top ten hold around 1.5%. This specimen was peripheral blood, taken after pregnancy. The receptor source for this set is a female donor with multiple sclerosis, enrolled in a pregnancy study. Both conserved end residues are part of each CDR3. A D gene is named only where the DNA matches it firmly. Only part of the rows carry a size: once, few, many, or a class if the clone is expanded.

>NA|TRBV29-1|12|TRBD1|TRBJ1-1
CSVGGGVTEAFF
TGCAGCGTTGGAGGGGGCGTCACTGAAGCTTTCTTT
>NA|TRBV6-6|13|NA|TRBJ2-3
CASSRGSTDTQYF
TGTGCCAGCAGCCGAGGGTCCACAGATACGCAGTATTTT
>NA|TRBV7-2|14|NA|TRBJ2-5
CASSPGVPGETQYF
TGTGCCAGCAGCCCAGGGGTCCCAGGGGAGACCCAGTACTTC
>NA|TRBV10-3|13|NA|TRBJ2-5
CAISESRGETQYF
TGTGCCATCAGTGAGTCGAGAGGAGAGACCCAGTACTTC
>NA|TRBV7-8|18|TRBD1|TRBJ2-2
CASTPGQGILLYTGELFF
TGTGCCAGCACCCCCGGACAGGGGATTCTCCTTTACACCGGGGAGCTGTTTTTT
>NA|TRBV5-1|16|TRBD2|TRBJ2-2
CASSLGLAGATGELFF
TGCGCCAGCAGCTTGGGGCTAGCGGGAGCAACCGGGGAGCTGTTTTTT
>NA|TRBV5-4|13|NA|TRBJ2-3
CASSVLGADTQYF
TGTGCCAGCAGCGTCCTCGGGGCAGATACGCAGTATTTT
>NA|TRBV5-1|13|NA|TRBJ2-5
CASSLSGQETQYF
TGCGCCAGCAGCTTGAGCGGCCAAGAGACCCAGTACTTC
>once|TRBV27|15|NA|TRBJ1-5
CASSLGSGVRQPQHF
TGTGCCAGCAGTTTAGGGTCAGGGGTCCGACAGCCCCAGCATTTT
>NA|TRBV6-1|15|TRBD1|TRBJ2-7
CASSESGTAIYEQYF
TGTGCCAGCAGTGAATCCGGGACAGCAATCTACGAGCAGTACTTC
>NA|TRBV4-2|16|NA|TRBJ1-2
CASSQASGGRDSGYTF
TGTGCCAGCAGCCAAGCCTCCGGGGGACGGGACTCAGGCTACACCTTC
>NA|TRBV7-2|15|TRBD1|TRBJ2-7
CASSLAGTGVYEQYF
TGTGCCAGCAGCTTAGCAGGGACAGGGGTGTACGAGCAGTACTTC
>NA|TRBV7-9|17|NA|TRBJ2-5
CASSLFPGPTMGETQYF
TGTGCCAGCAGCTTATTTCCCGGCCCCACTATGGGAGAGACCCAGTACTTC
>NA|TRBV7-9|15|TRBD1|TRBJ1-2
CASSLEGTVIGGYTF
TGTGCCAGCAGCTTAGAGGGGACAGTTATAGGGGGCTACACCTTC
>once|TRBV5-6|15|NA|TRBJ1-2
CASSPLDDRSGGYTF
TGTGCCAGCAGCCCGCTAGACGACAGGAGTGGCGGCTACACCTTC